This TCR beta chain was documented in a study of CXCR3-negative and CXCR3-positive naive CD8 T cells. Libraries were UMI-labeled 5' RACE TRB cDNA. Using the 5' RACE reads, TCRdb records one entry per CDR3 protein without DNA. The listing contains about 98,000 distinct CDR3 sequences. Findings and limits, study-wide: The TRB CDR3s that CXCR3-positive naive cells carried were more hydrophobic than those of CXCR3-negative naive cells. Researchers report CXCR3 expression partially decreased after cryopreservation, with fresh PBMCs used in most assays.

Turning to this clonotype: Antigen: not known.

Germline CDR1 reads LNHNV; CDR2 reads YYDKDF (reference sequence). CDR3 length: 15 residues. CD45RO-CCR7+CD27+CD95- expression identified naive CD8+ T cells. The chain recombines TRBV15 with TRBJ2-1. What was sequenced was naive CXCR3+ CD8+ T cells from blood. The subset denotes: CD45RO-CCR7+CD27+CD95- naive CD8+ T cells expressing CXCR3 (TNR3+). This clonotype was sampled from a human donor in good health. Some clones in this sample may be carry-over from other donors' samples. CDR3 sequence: CATSRETGNYNEQFF.